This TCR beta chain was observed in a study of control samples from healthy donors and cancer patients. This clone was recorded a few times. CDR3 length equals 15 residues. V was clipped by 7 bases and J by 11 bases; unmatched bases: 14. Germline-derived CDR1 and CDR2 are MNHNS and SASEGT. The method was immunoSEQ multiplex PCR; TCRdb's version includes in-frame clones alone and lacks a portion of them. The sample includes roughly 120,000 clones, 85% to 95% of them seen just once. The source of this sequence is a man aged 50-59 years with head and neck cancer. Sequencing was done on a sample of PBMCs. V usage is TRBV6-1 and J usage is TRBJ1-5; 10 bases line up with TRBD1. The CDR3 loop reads CASNRGQGRAYAQHF. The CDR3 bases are TGTGCCAGCAATAGGGGACAGGGGCGGGCTTATGCCCAGCATTTT.